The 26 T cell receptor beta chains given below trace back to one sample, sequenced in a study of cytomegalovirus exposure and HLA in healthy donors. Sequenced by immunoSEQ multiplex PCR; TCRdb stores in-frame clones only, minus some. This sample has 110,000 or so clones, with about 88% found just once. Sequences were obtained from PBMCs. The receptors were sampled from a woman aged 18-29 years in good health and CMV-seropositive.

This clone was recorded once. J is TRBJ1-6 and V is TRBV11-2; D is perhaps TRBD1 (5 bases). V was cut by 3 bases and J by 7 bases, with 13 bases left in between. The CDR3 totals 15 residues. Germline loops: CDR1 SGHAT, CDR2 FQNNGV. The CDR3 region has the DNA TGTGCCAGCAGCTTGCCCGGGACTGACAATTCACCCCTCCACTTT. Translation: CASSLPGTDNSPLHF. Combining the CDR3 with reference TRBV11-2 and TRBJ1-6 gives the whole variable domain EAGVAQSPRYKIIEKRQSVAFWCNPISGHATLYWYQQILGQGPKLLIQFQNNGVVDDSQLPKDRFSAERLKGVDSTLKIQPAKLEDSAVYLCASSLPGTDNSPLHFGNGTRLTVT.

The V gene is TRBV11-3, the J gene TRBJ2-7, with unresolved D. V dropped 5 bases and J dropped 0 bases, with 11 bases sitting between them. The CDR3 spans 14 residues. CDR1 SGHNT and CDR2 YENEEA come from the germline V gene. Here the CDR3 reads CASSPRGTSYEQYF. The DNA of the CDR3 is TGTGCCAGCAGCCCCAGAGGAACCTCCTACGAGCAGTACTTC.

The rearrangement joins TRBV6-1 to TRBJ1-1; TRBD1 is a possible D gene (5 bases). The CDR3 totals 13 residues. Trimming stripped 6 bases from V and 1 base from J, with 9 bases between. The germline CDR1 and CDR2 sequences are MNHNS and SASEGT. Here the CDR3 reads CASRWGWNTEAFF. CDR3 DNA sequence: TGTGCCAGCAGGTGGGGCTGGAACACTGAAGCTTTCTTT.

CDR3 protein: CASILFFSGSEGYTF. Here the CDR3 DNA reads TGTGCCAGCATCTTATTCTTTTCGGGGAGCGAGGGCTACACCTTC. This chain uses TRBV2 with TRBJ1-2; no firm D call. V lost 7 bases, J lost 8 bases, and 23 bases lay in between. Germline CDR1 is SNHLY and CDR2 is FYNNEI. The CDR3 is made up of 15 amino acids.

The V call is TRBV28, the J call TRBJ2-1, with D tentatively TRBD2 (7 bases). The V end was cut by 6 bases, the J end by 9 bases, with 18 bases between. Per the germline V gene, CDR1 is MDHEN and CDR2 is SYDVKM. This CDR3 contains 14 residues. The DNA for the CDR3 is TGTGCCAGCAGAACGGGGGCGGGAGAGGGTGAGCAGTTCTTC. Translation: CASRTGAGEGEQFF.

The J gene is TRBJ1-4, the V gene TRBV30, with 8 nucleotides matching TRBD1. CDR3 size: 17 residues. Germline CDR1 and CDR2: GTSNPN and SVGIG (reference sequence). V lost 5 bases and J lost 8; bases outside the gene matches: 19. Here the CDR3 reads CAWSRSQEWGQEEKLFF. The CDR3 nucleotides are TGTGCCTGGTCCCGATCGCAAGAGTGGGGACAGGAAGAAAAACTGTTTTTT.

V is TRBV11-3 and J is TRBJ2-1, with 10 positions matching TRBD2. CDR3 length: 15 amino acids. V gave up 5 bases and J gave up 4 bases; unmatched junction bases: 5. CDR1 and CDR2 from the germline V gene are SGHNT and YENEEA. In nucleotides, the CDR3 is TGTGCCAGCAGCCGAAGAGCGGGAGGGTACAATGAGCAGTTCTTC. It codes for CASSRRAGGYNEQFF.

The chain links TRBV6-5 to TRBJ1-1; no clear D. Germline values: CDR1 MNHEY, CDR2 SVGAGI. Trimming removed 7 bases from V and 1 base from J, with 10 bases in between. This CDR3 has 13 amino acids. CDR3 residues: CASNLERNTEAFF. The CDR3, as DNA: TGTGCCAGCAATTTGGAGAGGAACACTGAAGCTTTCTTT.

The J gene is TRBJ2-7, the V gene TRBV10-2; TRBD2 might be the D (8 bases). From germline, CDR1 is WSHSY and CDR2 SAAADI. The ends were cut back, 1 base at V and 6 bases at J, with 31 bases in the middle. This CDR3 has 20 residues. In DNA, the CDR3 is TGCGCCAGCAGTGAGTGCTTAGGTCAGGGGGGCAGCGGGAGTGTATGCGAGCAGTACTTC. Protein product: CASSECLGQGGSGSVCEQYF.

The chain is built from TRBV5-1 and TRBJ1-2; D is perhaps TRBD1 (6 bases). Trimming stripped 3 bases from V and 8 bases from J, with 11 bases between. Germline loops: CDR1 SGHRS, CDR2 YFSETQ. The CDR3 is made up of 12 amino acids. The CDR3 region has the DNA TGCGCCAGCAGCTCGGGGGGGCACGGCTACACCTTC. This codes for CASSSGGHGYTF.

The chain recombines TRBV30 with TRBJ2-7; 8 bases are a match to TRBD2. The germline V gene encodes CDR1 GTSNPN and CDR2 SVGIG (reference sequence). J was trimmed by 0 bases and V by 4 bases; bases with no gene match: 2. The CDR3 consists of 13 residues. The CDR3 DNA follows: TGTGCCTGGACCGGGACTAGCTCCTACGAGCAGTACTTC. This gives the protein CAWTGTSSYEQYF.

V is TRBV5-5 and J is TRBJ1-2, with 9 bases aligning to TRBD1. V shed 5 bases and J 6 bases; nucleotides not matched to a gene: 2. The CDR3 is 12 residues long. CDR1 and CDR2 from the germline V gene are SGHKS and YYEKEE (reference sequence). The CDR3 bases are TGTGCCAGCAGTAACAGGGGGCATGGCTACACCTTC. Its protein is CASSNRGHGYTF.

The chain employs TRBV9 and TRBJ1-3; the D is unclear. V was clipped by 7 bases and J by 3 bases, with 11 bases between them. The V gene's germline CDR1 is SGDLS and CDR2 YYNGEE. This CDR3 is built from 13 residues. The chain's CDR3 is CASGERIGNTIYF. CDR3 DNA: TGTGCCAGCGGGGAGAGGATTGGAAACACCATATATTTT.

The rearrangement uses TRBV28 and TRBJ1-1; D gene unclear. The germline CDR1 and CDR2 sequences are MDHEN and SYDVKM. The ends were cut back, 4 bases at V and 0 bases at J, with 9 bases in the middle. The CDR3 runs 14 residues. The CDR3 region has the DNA TGTGCCAGCAGTTGGCGGGCCGTGAACACTGAAGCTTTCTTT. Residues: CASSWRAVNTEAFF.

The CDR3 nucleotides read TGTGCCTCCAGGGGCGCGGGCAACGGGGAGCTGTTTTTT. It is translated as CASRGAGNGELFF. The gene calls are TRBV27 and TRBJ2-2; D possibly corresponds to TRBD1 (6 bases). The germline V gene encodes CDR1 MNHEY and CDR2 SMNVEV (reference sequence). Trimming left V 11 bases short and J 7 bases short, with 17 bases between. The CDR3 is made up of 13 amino acids.

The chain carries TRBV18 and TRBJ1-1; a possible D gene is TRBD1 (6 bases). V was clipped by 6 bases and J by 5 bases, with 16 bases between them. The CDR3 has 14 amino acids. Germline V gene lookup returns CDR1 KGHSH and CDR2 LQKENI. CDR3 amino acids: CASSLQGGYTEAFF. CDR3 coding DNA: TGTGCCAGCTCCCTACAGGGAGGGTATACTGAAGCTTTCTTT.

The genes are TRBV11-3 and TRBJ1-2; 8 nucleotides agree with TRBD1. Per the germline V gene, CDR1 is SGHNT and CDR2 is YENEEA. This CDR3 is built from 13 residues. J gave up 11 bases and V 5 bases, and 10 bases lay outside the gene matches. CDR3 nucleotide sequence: TGTGCCAGCAGCACGGGGGACAGGCAATCATACACCTTC. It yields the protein CASSTGDRQSYTF.

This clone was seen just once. The CDR3 spells CASSTDRGINYGYTF. The CDR3 DNA reads TGTGCCAGCAGTACGGACAGGGGAATTAACTATGGCTACACCTTC. The chain combines TRBV28 with TRBJ1-2, with 9 bases aligning to TRBD1. The junction had 5 bases not matched to a gene; V was cut back by 5 bases and J by 1 base. Looked up from germline, CDR1 is MDHEN and CDR2 is SYDVKM. This CDR3 has 15 amino acids.

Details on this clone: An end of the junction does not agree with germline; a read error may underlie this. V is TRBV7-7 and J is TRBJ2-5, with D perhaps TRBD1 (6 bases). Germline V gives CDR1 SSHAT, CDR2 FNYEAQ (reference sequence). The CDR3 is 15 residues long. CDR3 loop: CASSHRADRKETQYF. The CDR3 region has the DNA TGTGCTAGCAGCCACCGGGCGGACAGAAAAGAGACCCAGTACTTC.

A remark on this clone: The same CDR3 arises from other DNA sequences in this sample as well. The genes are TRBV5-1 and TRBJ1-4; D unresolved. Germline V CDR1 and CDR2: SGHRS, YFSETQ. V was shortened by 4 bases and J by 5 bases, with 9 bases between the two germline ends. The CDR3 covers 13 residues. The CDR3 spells CASSPGANEKLFF. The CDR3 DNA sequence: TGCGCCAGCAGCCCCGGAGCGAATGAAAAACTGTTTTTT.

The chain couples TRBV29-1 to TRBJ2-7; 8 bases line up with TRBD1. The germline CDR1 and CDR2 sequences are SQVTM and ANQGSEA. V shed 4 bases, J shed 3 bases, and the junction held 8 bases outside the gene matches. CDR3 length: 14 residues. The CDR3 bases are TGCAGCGTTGGGGATTACAGGGGGATCTACGAGCAGTACTTC. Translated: CSVGDYRGIYEQYF.

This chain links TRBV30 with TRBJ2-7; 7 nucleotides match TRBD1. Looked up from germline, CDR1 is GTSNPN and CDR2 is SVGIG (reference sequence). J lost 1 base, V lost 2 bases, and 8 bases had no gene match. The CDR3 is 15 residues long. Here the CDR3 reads CAWSTPDRTSYEQYF. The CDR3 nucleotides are TGTGCCTGGAGTACCCCGGACAGGACTTCCTACGAGCAGTACTTC.

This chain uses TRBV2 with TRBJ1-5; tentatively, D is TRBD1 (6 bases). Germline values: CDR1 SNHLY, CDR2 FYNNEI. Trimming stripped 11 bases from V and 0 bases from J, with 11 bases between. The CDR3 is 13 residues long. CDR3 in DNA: TGTGCCGGACACAGGGATAGCAATCAGCCCCAGCATTTT. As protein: CAGHRDSNQPQHF.

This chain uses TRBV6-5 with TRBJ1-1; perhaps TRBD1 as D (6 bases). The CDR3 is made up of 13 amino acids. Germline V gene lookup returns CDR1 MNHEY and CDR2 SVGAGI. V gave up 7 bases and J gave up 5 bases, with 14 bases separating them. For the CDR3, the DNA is TGTGCCAGCATCACCGGGGGGCATACTGAAGCTTTCTTT. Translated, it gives CASITGGHTEAFF.

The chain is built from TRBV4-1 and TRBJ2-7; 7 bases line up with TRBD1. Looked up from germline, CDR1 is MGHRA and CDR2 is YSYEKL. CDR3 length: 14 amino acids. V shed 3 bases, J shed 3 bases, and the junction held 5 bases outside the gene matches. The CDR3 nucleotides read TGCGCCAGCAGCCACCCGCGGACAGGCTACGAGCAGTACTTC. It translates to CASSHPRTGYEQYF.

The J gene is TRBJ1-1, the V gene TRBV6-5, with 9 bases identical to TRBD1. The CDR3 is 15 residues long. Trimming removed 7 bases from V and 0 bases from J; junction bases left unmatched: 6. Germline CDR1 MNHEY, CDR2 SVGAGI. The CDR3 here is CASNRQGVVNTEAFF. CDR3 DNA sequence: TGTGCCAGCAACCGACAGGGGGTGGTGAACACTGAAGCTTTCTTT.